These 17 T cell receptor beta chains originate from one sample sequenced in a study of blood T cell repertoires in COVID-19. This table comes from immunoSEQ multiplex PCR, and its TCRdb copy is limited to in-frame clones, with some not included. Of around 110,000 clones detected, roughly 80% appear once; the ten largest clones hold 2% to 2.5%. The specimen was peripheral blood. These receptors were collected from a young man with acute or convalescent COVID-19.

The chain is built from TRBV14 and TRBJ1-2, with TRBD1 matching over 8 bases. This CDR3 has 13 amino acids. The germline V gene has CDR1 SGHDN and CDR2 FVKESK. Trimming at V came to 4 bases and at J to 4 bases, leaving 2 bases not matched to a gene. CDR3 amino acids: CASSPGQGYGYTF. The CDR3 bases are TGTGCCAGCAGCCCCGGACAGGGCTATGGCTACACCTTC.

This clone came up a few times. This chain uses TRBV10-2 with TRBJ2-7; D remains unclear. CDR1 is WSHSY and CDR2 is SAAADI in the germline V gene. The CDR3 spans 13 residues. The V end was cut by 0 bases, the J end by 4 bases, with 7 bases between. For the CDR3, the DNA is TGCGCCAGCAGTGAGTCGTACTGGTACGAGCAGTACGTC. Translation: CASSESYWYEQYV.

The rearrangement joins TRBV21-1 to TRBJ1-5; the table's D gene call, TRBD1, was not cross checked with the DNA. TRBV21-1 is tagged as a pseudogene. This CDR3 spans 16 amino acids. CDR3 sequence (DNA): TGTGCCAGCAGCAACAGGGGGCATTGGGGCAATCAGCCCCAGCATTTT. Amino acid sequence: CASSNRGHWGNQPQHF.

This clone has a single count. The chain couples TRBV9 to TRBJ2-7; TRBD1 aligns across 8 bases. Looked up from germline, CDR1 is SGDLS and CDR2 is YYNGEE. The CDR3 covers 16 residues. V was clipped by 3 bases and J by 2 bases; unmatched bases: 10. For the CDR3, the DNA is TGTGCCAGCAGCGAGGACGGACAGGGTACCCCCTACGAGCAGTACTTC. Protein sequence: CASSEDGQGTPYEQYF.

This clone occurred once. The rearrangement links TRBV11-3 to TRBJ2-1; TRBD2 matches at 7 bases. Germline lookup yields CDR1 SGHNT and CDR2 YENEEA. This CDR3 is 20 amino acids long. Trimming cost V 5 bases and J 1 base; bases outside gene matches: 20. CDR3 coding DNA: TGTGCCAGCAGCCCGGGGGGAGGCCGAGGGCAGGACTCGTCCTACAATGAGCAGTTCTTC. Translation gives CASSPGGGRGQDSSYNEQFF.

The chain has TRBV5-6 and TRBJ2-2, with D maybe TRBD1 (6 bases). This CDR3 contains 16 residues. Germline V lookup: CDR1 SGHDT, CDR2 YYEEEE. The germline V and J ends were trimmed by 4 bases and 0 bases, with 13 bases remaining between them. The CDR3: CASSPAGASNTGELFF. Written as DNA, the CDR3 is TGTGCCAGCAGCCCGGCAGGGGCGTCGAACACCGGGGAGCTGTTTTTT.

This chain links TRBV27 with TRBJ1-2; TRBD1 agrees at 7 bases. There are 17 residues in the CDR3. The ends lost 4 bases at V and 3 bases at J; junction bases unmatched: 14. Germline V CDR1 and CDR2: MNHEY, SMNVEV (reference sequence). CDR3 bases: TGTGCCAGCAGTTGGTCCGGGACAGACCGCCCCCACTATGGCTACACCTTC. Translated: CASSWSGTDRPHYGYTF.

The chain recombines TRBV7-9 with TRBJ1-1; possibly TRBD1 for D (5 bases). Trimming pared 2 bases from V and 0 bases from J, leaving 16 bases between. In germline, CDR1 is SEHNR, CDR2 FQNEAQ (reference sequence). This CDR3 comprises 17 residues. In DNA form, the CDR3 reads TGTGCCAGCAGCTTAAAATGGCAGGGCGACTTGAACACTGAAGCTTTCTTT. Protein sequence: CASSLKWQGDLNTEAFF. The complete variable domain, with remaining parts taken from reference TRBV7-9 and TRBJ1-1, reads DTGVSQNPRHKITKRGQNVTFRCDPISEHNRLYWYRQTLGQGPEFLTYFQNEAQLEKSRLLSDRFSAERPKGSFSTLEIQRTEQGDSAMYLCASSLKWQGDLNTEAFFGQGTRLTVV.

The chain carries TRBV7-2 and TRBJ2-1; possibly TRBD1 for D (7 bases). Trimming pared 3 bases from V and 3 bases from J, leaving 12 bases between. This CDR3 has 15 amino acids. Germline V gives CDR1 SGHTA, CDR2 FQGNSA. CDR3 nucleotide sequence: TGTGCCAGCAGCTTGGCGGGACAGTACTACAATGAGCAGTTCTTC. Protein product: CASSLAGQYYNEQFF.

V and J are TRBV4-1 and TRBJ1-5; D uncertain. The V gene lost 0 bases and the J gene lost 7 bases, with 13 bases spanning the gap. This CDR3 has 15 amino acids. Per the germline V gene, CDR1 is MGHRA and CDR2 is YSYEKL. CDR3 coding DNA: TGCGCCAGCAGCCAAGATCCTGGGCGAGGGCAGCCCCAGCATTTT. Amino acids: CASSQDPGRGQPQHF.

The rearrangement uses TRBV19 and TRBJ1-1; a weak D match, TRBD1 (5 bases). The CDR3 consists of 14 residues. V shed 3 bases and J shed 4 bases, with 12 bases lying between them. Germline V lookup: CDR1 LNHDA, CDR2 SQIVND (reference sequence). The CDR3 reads CASSIGGLGTEAFF. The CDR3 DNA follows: TGTGCCAGTAGTATCGGGGGTTTGGGCACTGAAGCTTTCTTT. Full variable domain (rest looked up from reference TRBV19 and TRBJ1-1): DGGITQSPKYLFRKEGQNVTLSCEQNLNHDAMYWYRQDPGQGLRLIYYSQIVNDFQKGDIAEGYSVSREKKESFPLTVTSAQKNPTAFYLCASSIGGLGTEAFFGQGTRLTVV.

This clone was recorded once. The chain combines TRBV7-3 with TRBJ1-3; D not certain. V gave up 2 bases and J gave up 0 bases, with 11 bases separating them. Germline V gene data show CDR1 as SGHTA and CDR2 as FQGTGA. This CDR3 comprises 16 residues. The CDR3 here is CASSLEGPYSGNTIYF. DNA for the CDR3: TGTGCCAGCAGCTTAGAGGGTCCATACTCTGGAAACACCATATATTTT. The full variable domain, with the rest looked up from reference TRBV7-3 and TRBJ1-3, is GAGVSQTPSNKVTEKGKYVELRCDPISGHTALYWYRQSLGQGPEFLIYFQGTGAADDSGLPNDRFFAVRPEGSVSTLKIQRTERGDSAVYLCASSLEGPYSGNTIYFGEGSWLTVV.

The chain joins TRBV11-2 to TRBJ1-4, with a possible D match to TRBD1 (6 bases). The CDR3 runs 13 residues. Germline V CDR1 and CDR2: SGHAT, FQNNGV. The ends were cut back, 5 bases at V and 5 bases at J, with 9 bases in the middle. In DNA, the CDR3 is TGTGCCAGCAGCAGGGGGTTGAATGAAAAACTGTTTTTT. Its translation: CASSRGLNEKLFF.

The CDR3 bases are TGTGCTAGTGTTCCTGGACTAGCGGGAGATACCGGGGAGCTGTTTTTT. Its translation is CASVPGLAGDTGELFF. The chain has TRBV12-5 and TRBJ2-2; 13 bases align to TRBD2. V gave up 7 bases and J gave up 5 bases; unmatched junction bases: 7. The CDR3 consists of 16 residues. Germline CDR1 and CDR2: LGHNT and FRNRAP.

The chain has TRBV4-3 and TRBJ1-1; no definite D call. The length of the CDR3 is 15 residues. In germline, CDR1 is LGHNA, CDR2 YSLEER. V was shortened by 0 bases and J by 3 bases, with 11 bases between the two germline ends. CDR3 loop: CASSQETRRDTEAFF. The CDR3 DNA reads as TGCGCCAGCAGCCAAGAAACCCGTCGAGACACTGAAGCTTTCTTT.

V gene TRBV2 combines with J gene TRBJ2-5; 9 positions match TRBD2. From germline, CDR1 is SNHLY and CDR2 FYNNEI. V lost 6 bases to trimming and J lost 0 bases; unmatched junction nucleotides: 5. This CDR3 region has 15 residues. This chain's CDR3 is CASSGTSLNQETQYF. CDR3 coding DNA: TGTGCCAGCAGCGGGACTAGCCTTAACCAAGAGACCCAGTACTTC.

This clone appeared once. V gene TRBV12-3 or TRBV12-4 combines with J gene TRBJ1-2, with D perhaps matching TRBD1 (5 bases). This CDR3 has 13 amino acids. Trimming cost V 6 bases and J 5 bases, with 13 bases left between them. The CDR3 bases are TGTGCCAGCAGCTTACAGGCTTGGTATGGCTACACCTTC. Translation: CASSLQAWYGYTF.